This section outlines one TCR beta chain sequence together with its context. These data belong to a study of blood T cells in healthy people across ages. The length of the CDR3 is 12 residues. V lost 1 base to trimming and J lost 11 bases, with 11 bases between them. Looked up from germline, CDR1 is SGHAT and CDR2 is FQDESV (reference sequence). Using a J-beta primer mix together with a sample-barcoded 5' primer, a second PCR was run for about 6 to 12 cycles. TCRdb reprocessed the 5' RACE reads via MiXCR and lists one record per CDR3 protein. The table records 380,000 or so distinct CDR3 sequences, about 55% of them present only once.

V is TRBV11-1 and J is TRBJ1-1; D not resolved. The sequencing input was blood. This sequence was found in a man aged 60 to 75 in good health. As DNA, the CDR3 is TGTGCCAGCAGCTTAGGACCTATGAGGGCTTTCTTT. This encodes CASSLGPMRAFF.